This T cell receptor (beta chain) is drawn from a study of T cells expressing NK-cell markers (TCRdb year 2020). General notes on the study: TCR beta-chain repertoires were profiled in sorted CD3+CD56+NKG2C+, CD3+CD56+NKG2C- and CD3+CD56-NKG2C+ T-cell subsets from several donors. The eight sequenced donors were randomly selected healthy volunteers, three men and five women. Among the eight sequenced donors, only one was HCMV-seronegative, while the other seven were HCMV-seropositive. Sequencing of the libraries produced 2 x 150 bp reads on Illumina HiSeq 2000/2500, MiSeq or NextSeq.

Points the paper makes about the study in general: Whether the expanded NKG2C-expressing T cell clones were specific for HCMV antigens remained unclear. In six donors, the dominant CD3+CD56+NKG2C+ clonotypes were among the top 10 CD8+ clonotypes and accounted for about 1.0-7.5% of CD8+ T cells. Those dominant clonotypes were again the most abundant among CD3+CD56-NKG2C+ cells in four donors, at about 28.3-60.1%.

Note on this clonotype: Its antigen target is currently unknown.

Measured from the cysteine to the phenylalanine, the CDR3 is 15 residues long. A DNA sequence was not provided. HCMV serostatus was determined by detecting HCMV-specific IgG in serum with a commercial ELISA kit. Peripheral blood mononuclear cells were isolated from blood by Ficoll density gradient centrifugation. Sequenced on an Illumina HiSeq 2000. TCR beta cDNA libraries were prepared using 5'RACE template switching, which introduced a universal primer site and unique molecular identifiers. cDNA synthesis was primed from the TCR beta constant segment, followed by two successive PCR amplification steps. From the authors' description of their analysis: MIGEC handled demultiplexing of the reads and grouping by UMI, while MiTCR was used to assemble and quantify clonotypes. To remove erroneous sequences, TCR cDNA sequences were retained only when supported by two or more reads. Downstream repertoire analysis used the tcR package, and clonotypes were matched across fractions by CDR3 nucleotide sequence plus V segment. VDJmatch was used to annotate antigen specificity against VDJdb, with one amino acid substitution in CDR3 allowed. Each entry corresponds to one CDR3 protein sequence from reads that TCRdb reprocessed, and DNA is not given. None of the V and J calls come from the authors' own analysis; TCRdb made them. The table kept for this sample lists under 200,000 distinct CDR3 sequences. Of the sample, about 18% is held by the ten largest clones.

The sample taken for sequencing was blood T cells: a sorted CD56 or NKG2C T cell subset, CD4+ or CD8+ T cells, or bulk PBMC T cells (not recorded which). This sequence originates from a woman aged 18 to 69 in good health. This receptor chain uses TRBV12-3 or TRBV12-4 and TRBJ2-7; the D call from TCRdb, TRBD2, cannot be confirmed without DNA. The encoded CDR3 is CASSVGLAVTYEQYF.